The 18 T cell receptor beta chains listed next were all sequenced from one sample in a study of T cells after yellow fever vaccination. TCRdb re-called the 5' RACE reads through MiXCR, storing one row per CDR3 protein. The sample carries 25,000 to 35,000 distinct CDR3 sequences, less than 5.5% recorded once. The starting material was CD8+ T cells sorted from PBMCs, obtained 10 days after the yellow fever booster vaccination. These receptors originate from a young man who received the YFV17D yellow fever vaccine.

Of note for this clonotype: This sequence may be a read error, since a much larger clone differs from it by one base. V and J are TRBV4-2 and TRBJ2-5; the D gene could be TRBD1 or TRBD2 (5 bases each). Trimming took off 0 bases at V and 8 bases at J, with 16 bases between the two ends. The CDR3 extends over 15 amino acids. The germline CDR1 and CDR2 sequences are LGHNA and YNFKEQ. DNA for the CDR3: TGTGCCAGCAGCCAAGAGGGGCTAGCCGGAGATACCCAGTACTTC. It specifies CASSQEGLAGDTQYF.

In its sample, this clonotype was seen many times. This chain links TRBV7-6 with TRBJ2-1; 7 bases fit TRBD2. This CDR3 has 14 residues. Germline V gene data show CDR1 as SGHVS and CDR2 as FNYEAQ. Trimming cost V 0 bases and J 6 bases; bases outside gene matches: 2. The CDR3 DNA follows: TGTGCCAGCAGCTTAGCGGGGGGGGGCAATGAGCAGTTCTTC. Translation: CASSLAGGGNEQFF. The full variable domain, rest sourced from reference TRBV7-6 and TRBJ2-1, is GAGVSQSPRYKVTKRGQDVALRCDPISGHVSLYWYRQALGQGPEFLTYFNYEAQQDKSGLPNDRFSAERPEGSISTLTIQRTEQRDSAMYRCASSLAGGGNEQFFGPGTRLTVL.

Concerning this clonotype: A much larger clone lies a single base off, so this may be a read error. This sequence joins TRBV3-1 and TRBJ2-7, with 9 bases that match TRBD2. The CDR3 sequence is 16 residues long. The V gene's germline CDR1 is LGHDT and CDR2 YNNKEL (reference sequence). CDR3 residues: CAGSQGISGRSYEQYF. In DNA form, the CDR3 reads TGTGCCGGCAGCCAAGGGATTAGCGGGAGATCCTACGAGCAGTACTTC.

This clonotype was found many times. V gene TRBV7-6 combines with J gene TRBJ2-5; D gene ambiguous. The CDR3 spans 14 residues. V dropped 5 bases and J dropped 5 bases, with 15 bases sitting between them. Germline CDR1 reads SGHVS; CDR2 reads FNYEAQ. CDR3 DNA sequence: TGTGCCAGCAGCCCTCTTCCGGGCAGCGAGACCCAGTACTTC. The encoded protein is CASSPLPGSETQYF.

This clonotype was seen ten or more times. The CDR3 region is CASSPGPAYEQYF. The CDR3 region has the DNA TGTGCCAGCAGCCCCGGCCCGGCCTACGAGCAGTACTTC. This chain uses TRBV12-3 or TRBV12-4 with TRBJ2-7; no clear D gene. This CDR3 spans 13 amino acids. Trimming removed 6 bases at V and 2 bases at J, with 11 bases between.

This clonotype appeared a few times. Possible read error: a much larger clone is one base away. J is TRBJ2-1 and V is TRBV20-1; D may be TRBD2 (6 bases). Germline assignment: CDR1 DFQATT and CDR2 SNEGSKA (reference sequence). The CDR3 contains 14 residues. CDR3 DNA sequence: TGCTGTCCACTGGTGGGCGGGACGGTCAATGAGCAGTTCTTC. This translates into CCPLVGGTVNEQFF.

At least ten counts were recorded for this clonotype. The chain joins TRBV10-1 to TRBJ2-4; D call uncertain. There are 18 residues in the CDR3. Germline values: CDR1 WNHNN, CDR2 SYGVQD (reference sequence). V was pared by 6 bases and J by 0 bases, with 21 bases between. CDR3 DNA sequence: TGCGCCAGCAGAGGCACGTCTCAGGATATACTAGCCAAAAACATTCAGTACTTC. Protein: CASRGTSQDILAKNIQYF.

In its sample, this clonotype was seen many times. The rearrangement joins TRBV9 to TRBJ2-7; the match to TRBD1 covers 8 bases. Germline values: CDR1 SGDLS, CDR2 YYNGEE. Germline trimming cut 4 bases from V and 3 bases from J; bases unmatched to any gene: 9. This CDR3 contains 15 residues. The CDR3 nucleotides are TGTGCCAGCAGCCCATCGGGACAGGTCCACTACGAGCAGTACTTC. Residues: CASSPSGQVHYEQYF. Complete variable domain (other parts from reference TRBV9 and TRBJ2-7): DSGVTQTPKHLITATGQRVTLRCSPRSGDLSVYWYQQSLDQGLQFLIQYYNGEERAKGNILERFSAQQFPDLHSELNLSSLELGDSALYFCASSPSGQVHYEQYFGPGTRLTVT.

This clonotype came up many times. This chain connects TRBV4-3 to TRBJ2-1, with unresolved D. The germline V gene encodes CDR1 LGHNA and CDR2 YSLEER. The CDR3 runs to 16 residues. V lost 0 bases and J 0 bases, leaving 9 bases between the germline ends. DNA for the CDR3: TGCGCCAGCAGCCAAGACCCGCCAAGCTCCTACAATGAGCAGTTCTTC. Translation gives CASSQDPPSSYNEQFF.

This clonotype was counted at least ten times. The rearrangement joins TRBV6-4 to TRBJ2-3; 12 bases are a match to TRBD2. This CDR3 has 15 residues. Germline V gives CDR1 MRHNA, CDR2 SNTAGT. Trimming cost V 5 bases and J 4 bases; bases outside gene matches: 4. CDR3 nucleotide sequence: TGTGCCAGCAGTTCCGGGACTAGCGGGCCAGATACGCAGTATTTT. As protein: CASSSGTSGPDTQYF.

Here the CDR3 DNA reads TGTGCCAGCTTATCGGTGGGGGGCACTGAAGCTTTCTTT. Protein product: CASLSVGGTEAFF. The chain is built from TRBV24-1 and TRBJ1-1; weak D call: TRBD1 (5 bases). CDR1 and CDR2 (germline): KGHDR, SFDVKD. Trimming took off 11 bases at V and 4 bases at J, with 16 bases between the two ends. CDR3 length equals 13 residues.

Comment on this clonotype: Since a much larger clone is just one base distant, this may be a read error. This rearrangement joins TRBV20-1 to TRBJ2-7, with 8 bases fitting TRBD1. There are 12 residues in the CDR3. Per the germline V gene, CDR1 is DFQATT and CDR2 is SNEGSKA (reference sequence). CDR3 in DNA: TGCAGTGCATGGACAGGGAGCGACGAGCAGAACTTC. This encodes CSAWTGSDEQNF.

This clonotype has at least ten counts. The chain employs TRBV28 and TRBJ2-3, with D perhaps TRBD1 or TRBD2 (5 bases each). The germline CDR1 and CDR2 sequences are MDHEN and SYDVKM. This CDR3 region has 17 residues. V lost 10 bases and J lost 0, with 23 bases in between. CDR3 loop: CATNLALWGISTDTQYF. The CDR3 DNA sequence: TGTGCCACAAACTTGGCTCTATGGGGGATTAGCACAGATACGCAGTATTTT. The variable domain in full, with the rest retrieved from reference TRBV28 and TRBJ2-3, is DVKVTQSSRYLVKRTGEKVFLECVQDMDHENMFWYRQDPGLGLRLIYFSYDVKMKEKGDIPEGYSVSREKKERFSLILESASTNQTSMYLCATNLALWGISTDTQYFGPGTRLTVL.

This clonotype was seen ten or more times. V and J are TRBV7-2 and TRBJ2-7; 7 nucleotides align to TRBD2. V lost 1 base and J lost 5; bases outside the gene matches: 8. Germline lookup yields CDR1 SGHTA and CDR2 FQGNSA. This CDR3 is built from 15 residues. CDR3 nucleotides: TGTGCCAGCAGCTTAGTGGCGGGAGATCTAAACGAGCAGTACTTC. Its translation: CASSLVAGDLNEQYF.

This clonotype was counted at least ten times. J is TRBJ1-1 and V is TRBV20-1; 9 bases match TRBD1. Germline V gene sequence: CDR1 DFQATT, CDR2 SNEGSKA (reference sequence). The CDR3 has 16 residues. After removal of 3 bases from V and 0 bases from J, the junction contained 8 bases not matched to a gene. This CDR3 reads CSASTGQGSMNTEAFF. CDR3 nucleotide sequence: TGCAGTGCTAGTACGGGACAGGGTTCCATGAACACTGAAGCTTTCTTT.

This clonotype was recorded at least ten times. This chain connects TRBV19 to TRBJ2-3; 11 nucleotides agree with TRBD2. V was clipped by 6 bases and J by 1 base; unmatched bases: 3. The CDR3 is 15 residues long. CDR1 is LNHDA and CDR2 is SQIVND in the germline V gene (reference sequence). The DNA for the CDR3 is TGTGCCAGTAGGAAGACTAGCGGGGGCACAGATACGCAGTATTTT. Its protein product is CASRKTSGGTDTQYF.

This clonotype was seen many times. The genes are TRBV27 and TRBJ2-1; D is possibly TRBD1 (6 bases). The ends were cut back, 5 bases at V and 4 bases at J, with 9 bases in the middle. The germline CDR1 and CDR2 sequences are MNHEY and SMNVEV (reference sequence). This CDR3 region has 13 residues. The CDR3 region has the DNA TGTGCCAGCAGTCCGACAGGATACAATGAGCAGTTCTTC. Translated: CASSPTGYNEQFF.

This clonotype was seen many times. CDR3 residues: CASGAPGMGETQYF. In nucleotides, the CDR3 is TGTGCCAGTGGGGCTCCAGGGATGGGAGAGACCCAGTACTTC. The chain uses TRBV7-9 and TRBJ2-5, with a weak D call TRBD1 (5 bases). Trimming left V 9 bases short and J 4 bases short, with 18 bases between. The germline CDR1 and CDR2 sequences are SEHNR and FQNEAQ (reference sequence). The CDR3 spans 14 residues.